Shown below are 29 T cell receptor beta chains from a single sample sequenced in a study of blood T cells in healthy people across ages. The second PCR ran roughly 6 to 11 cycles with a sample-barcoded 5' primer and J-beta primers. TCRdb re-called the 5' RACE reads through MiXCR, storing one row per CDR3 protein. The top ten hold 3% to 4% of the sample, which has some 560,000 distinct CDR3 sequences, roughly a quarter seen once. This sample was shared with a second study, whose subject was T cells of mothers and their children.

The sequencing input was blood. The receptors shown here come from a boy between 2 and 10 years old in good health.

This clonotype was counted once. The chain joins TRBV12-5 to TRBJ2-5; possible D gene TRBD1, 5 bases. The J call could be wrong; TRBJ2-7 is a better fit for the DNA end. Germline lookup yields CDR1 LGHNT and CDR2 FRNRAP. The CDR3 is 12 amino acids. CDR3 protein: CATRGLAYEQYF. CDR3 coding DNA: TGTGCTACTAGGGGTTTGGCCTACGAGCAGTACTTC.

With regard to this clonotype: One junction end disagrees with the germline gene, perhaps due to a read error. The J gene is TRBJ2-5, the V gene TRBV7-7, with 11 nucleotides matching TRBD2. The J call is in doubt because the DNA end fits TRBJ2-1 better. The CDR3 contains 16 residues. The germline V gene has CDR1 SSHAT and CDR2 FNYEAQ (reference sequence). The CDR3 region has the DNA TGTGCCAGCACCTTAGTTTTTAGCGGGAGGGGCAATGAGCAGTTCTTC. This codes for CASTLVFSGRGNEQFF.

The sample holds a few counts of this clonotype. The chain carries TRBV7-9 and TRBJ2-7; TRBD2 agrees at 11 bases. The J segment lost 0 bases and the V segment lost 2 bases, leaving 9 bases of the junction unmatched. The CDR3 runs to 18 residues. Germline V gene sequence: CDR1 SEHNR, CDR2 FQNEAQ (reference sequence). The CDR3 here is CASSLPLAGGPSSYEQYF. For the CDR3, the DNA is TGTGCCAGCAGCTTACCGTTAGCGGGAGGGCCGAGCTCCTACGAGCAGTACTTC.

The chain couples TRBV19 to TRBJ2-3, with D maybe TRBD1 (5 bases). CDR3 length: 11 amino acids. Germline CDR1 reads LNHDA; CDR2 reads SQIVND (reference sequence). V was shortened by 8 bases and J by 4 bases, with 7 bases between the two germline ends. The CDR3 reads CASAGSDTQYF. DNA of the CDR3: TGTGCCAGTGCAGGGTCAGATACGCAGTATTTT.

This clonotype was seen a few times. The rearrangement links TRBV9 to TRBJ2-5; D is undetermined. With 4 bases removed from V and 0 bases from J, the gap between germline ends came to 10 bases. This CDR3 is built from 14 residues. In germline, CDR1 is SGDLS, CDR2 YYNGEE. The chain's CDR3 is CASSPRLNQETQYF. DNA of the CDR3: TGTGCCAGCAGCCCACGACTCAACCAAGAGACCCAGTACTTC.

The chain joins TRBV6-1 to TRBJ2-1; D is ambiguous. The V gene lost 2 bases and the J gene lost 6 bases, with 8 bases spanning the gap. Germline values: CDR1 MNHNS, CDR2 SASEGT. CDR3 length: 13 amino acids. CDR3 sequence reads: CASSESWGNEQFF. The CDR3 coding sequence is TGTGCCAGCAGTGAAAGTTGGGGCAATGAGCAGTTCTTC.

In this sample, this clonotype turned up a few times. CDR3: CASSLWPSYEQYF. The CDR3 region has the DNA TGTGCCAGCAGCTTATGGCCTTCCTACGAGCAGTACTTC. The chain has TRBV7-9 and TRBJ2-1; D gene ambiguous. The closer fit of TRBJ2-7 to the DNA end suggests the J call may be wrong. This CDR3 is built from 13 residues. The germline V gene has CDR1 SEHNR and CDR2 FQNEAQ (reference sequence).

This chain links TRBV6-2 or TRBV6-3 with TRBJ2-1, with TRBD2 matching 8 bases. The assigned J gene may be wrong: the sequence end matches TRBJ2-7 better. The CDR3 totals 17 residues. The germline V gene has CDR1 MNHEY and CDR2 SVGEGT. The CDR3 loop reads CASSYGPFTSGAYEQYF. The CDR3 nucleotides are TGTGCCAGCAGTTACGGCCCGTTCACTAGCGGCGCCTACGAGCAGTACTTC.

The genes are TRBV20-1 and TRBJ2-5, with D perhaps TRBD1 (6 bases). Near its end, the DNA agrees better with TRBJ2-1, so the J call may be wrong. This CDR3 has 14 amino acids. Germline V gene sequence: CDR1 DFQATT, CDR2 SNEGSKA (reference sequence). The CDR3 here is CSARPTGPNNEQFF. CDR3 bases: TGCAGTGCTAGACCTACAGGGCCAAACAATGAGCAGTTCTTC.

This clonotype is a singleton in its sample. The junction departs from germline at one end; a sequencing error may be responsible. The chain employs TRBV20-1 and TRBJ2-7; no reliable D call. This CDR3 contains 16 residues. From germline, CDR1 is DFQATT and CDR2 SNEGSKA (reference sequence). The CDR3 sequence: CSARDLIANPSYEQHF. CDR3 sequence (DNA): TGCAGTGCTAGAGATCTGATCGCGAACCCTTCCTACGAGCAGCACTTC.

The table lists this clonotype with many counts. V and J are TRBV4-3 and TRBJ1-2, with unresolved D. Deletions cut 1 base from V and 3 bases from J, with 6 bases between. Germline-derived CDR1 and CDR2 are LGHNA and YSLEER. CDR3 length equals 13 residues. DNA for the CDR3: TGCGCCAGCAGCCAAGCCGTCGACTATGGCTACACCTTC. Amino acids: CASSQAVDYGYTF.

V is TRBV3-1 and J is TRBJ2-1, with 10 bases lining up with TRBD1. The CDR3 is made up of 15 amino acids. J lost 4 bases, V lost 4 bases, and 4 bases had no gene match. The germline V gene has CDR1 LGHDT and CDR2 YNNKEL (reference sequence). CDR3 coding DNA: TGTGCCAGCAGCCGACAGGGGGCTCCTTACAATGAGCAGTTCTTC. Protein: CASSRQGAPYNEQFF.

J is TRBJ2-5 and V is TRBV11-2, with a possible D match to TRBD1 (6 bases). The germline V gene encodes CDR1 SGHAT and CDR2 FQNNGV. This CDR3 spans 15 amino acids. Deletions cut 4 bases from V and 2 bases from J, with 14 bases between. The DNA of the CDR3 is TGTGCCAGCAGCTCTAACAGGGAAGGTCAAGAGACCCAGTACTTC. It is translated as CASSSNREGQETQYF.

The chain has TRBV10-2 and TRBJ1-1, with TRBD1 matching over 12 bases. The CDR3 loop spans 13 amino acids. Germline V gives CDR1 WSHSY, CDR2 SAAADI. V trimming: 7 bases; J trimming: 8 bases; junction bases outside the gene matches: 5. This chain's CDR3 is CASTRDRGLEAFF. CDR3 in DNA: TGCGCCAGCACTAGGGACAGGGGGCTCGAAGCTTTCTTT.

The chain is built from TRBV29-1 and TRBJ1-1; perhaps TRBD1 as D (5 bases). With 5 bases removed from V and 1 base from J, the gap between germline ends came to 17 bases. Germline V gene data show CDR1 as SQVTM and CDR2 as ANQGSEA. This CDR3 spans 15 amino acids. The CDR3 sequence: CSVPSARGRNTEAFF. The CDR3 nucleotides are TGCAGCGTTCCCAGTGCGAGGGGAAGGAACACTGAAGCTTTCTTT.

This clonotype was found a few times. The chain recombines TRBV29-1 with TRBJ2-3; D remains ambiguous. CDR3 length equals 12 residues. Germline V gene data show CDR1 as SQVTM and CDR2 as ANQGSEA. V was trimmed by 5 bases and J by 4 bases, leaving 10 bases between them. The CDR3 region is CSVRPRADTQYF. Written as DNA, the CDR3 is TGCAGCGTTCGACCTAGAGCAGATACGCAGTATTTT.

This clonotype showed up just a few times. Mismatch with germline at one junction end may stem from a read error. This chain connects TRBV3-1 to TRBJ2-5; D could derive from TRBD1 or TRBD2 (5 bases each). From germline, CDR1 is LGHDT and CDR2 YNNKEL (reference sequence). The length of the CDR3 is 14 residues. The CDR3 DNA reads TGTGCCAGCAGCCTTCGGGACCCCCGAGAGGCCCAGTACTTC. It specifies CASSLRDPREAQYF.

The chain combines TRBV11-2 with TRBJ2-3; D call uncertain. Per germline, CDR1 SGHAT and CDR2 FQNNGV. Trimming removed 1 base at V and 7 bases at J, with 3 bases between. The CDR3 spans 11 residues. The CDR3: CASSLVNTQYF. The CDR3 DNA is TGTGCCAGCAGCTTAGTTAATACGCAGTATTTT.

The chain links TRBV20-1 to TRBJ1-2; the D is unclear. The CDR3 length is 13 residues. The V end was cut by 3 bases, the J end by 5 bases, with 13 bases between. The germline gives CDR1 DFQATT, CDR2 SNEGSKA (reference sequence). Written as DNA, the CDR3 is TGCAGTGCTAGCTTAACCCTGGGGTATGGCTACACCTTC. As protein: CSASLTLGYGYTF.

The chain is built from TRBV11-1 and TRBJ1-5; possibly TRBD1 for D (6 bases). The germline gives CDR1 SGHAT, CDR2 FQDESV (reference sequence). Between the trimmed V and J ends, which lost 1 base and 1 base, there was a span of 11 bases. This CDR3 is 16 amino acids long. The CDR3 region is CASSLEAGASNQPQHF. The DNA of the CDR3 is TGTGCCAGCAGCTTAGAGGCAGGGGCAAGCAATCAGCCCCAGCATTTT.

This clonotype was counted a few times. The chain couples TRBV2 to TRBJ2-7; TRBD1 matches at 10 bases. Germline CDR1 reads SNHLY; CDR2 reads FYNNEI. The junction had 5 bases not matched to a gene; V was cut back by 6 bases and J by 3 bases. This CDR3 comprises 14 residues. The CDR3 nucleotides are TGTGCCAGCAGGGGTAGGACAGGGGGCTACGAGCAGTACTTC. It is translated as CASRGRTGGYEQYF. The whole variable domain, remainder taken from reference TRBV2 and TRBJ2-7, is EPEVTQTPSHQVTQMGQEVILRCVPISNHLYFYWYRQILGQKVEFLVSFYNNEISEKSEIFDDQFSVERPDGSNFTLKIRSTKLEDSAMYFCASRGRTGGYEQYFGPGTRLTVT.

This clonotype was counted between two and nine times. J is TRBJ2-2 and V is TRBV29-1; D remains ambiguous. Trimming stripped 6 bases from V and 7 bases from J, with 15 bases between. Germline V gives CDR1 SQVTM, CDR2 ANQGSEA. The CDR3 is made up of 13 amino acids. CDR3: CSVSWGRSGELFF. The CDR3 DNA reads TGCAGCGTGAGCTGGGGTCGGAGCGGGGAGCTGTTTTTT.

This chain uses TRBV7-2 with TRBJ2-5; 9 bases align to TRBD2. The CDR3 is made up of 15 amino acids. The J segment lost 5 bases and the V segment lost 5 bases, leaving 9 bases of the junction unmatched. Germline CDR1 and CDR2: SGHTA and FQGNSA. As DNA, the CDR3 is TGTGCCAGCAGCAGACAGACTAGCGGAAGTGAGACCCAGTACTTC. Its protein product is CASSRQTSGSETQYF. Based on the CDR3 plus reference TRBV7-2 and TRBJ2-5, the full variable domain is GAGVSQSPSNKVTEKGKDVELRCDPISGHTALYWYRQSLGQGLEFLIYFQGNSAPDKSGLPSDRFSAERTGGSVSTLTIQRTQQEDSAVYLCASSRQTSGSETQYFGPGTRLLVL.

This chain links TRBV7-3 with TRBJ2-3, with 8 nucleotides matching TRBD1. CDR1 and CDR2 (germline): SGHTA, FQGTGA. Trimming took 5 bases from V and 5 from J; bases not matched to a gene: 9. The CDR3 runs to 15 residues. In DNA, the CDR3 is TGTGCCAGCAGCAGAACAGGGGGTTTGGGAGATACGCAGTATTTT. Translation gives CASSRTGGLGDTQYF.

The V and J genes are TRBV12-3 or TRBV12-4 and TRBJ2-7, with D hard to call. This CDR3 spans 13 amino acids. The V and J ends lost 3 bases and 3 bases respectively, with 9 bases between them. Here the CDR3 reads CASSFGRNYEQYF. CDR3 sequence (DNA): TGTGCCAGCAGTTTTGGACGGAACTACGAGCAGTACTTC.

This chain uses TRBV5-1 with TRBJ2-5; D may correspond to TRBD1 or TRBD2 (5 bases each). Trimming left V 0 bases short and J 5 bases short, with 11 bases between. Germline CDR1 is SGHRS and CDR2 is YFSETQ. The CDR3 is 14 amino acids. CDR3 protein: CASSLVAGDETQYF. As DNA, the CDR3 is TGCGCCAGCAGCTTGGTGGCCGGGGACGAGACCCAGTACTTC.

The chain carries TRBV21-1 and TRBJ1-3; the table's D call TRBD1 went unverified against the DNA. TRBV21-1 is labeled a pseudogene. The CDR3 runs to 15 residues. CDR3 residues: CASSKTGGFRNTIYF. CDR3 nucleotide sequence: TGTGCCAGCAGCAAAACAGGGGGCTTTAGAAACACCATATATTTT.

CDR3 DNA: TGTGCCAGCAGTTTGGGGGACGGCTTGAACACTGAAGCTTTCTTT. Protein: CASSLGDGLNTEAFF. The V gene is TRBV12-3 or TRBV12-4, the J gene TRBJ1-1, with D possibly TRBD1 on 5 matching bases. This CDR3 contains 15 residues. V dropped 3 bases and J dropped 0 bases, with 11 bases sitting between them.

The genes are TRBV9 and TRBJ2-7, with 7 bases aligning to TRBD1. The V segment lost 3 bases and the J segment 2 bases; nucleotides outside the gene matches: 5. The germline CDR1 and CDR2 sequences are SGDLS and YYNGEE. The CDR3 is made up of 14 amino acids. The CDR3, as DNA: TGTGCCAGCAGCGAGGGGGACAGAACCTACGAGCAGTACTTC. Encoded protein: CASSEGDRTYEQYF.